The 18 T cell receptor beta chains reported below all come from one sample, sequenced in a study of patients and donors after allogeneic stem cell transplantation. MiXCR, run by TCRdb on the RT-PCR reads, gives a single entry per CDR3 protein. This table holds about 160,000 distinct CDR3 sequences, approximately 40% found once. Sequenced input: blood, either unsorted or a sorted T cell fraction (not recorded which). Source of these receptors: a human donor who was either an allogeneic HSCT recipient or a stem cell or donor lymphocyte infusion donor (not recorded which). It is not recorded whose cells these are; they may come from a transplant donor.

This clonotype has just a few counts. The chain employs TRBV20-1 and TRBJ1-5; TRBD1 might be the D (6 bases). The CDR3 runs 14 residues. V was cut by 5 bases and J by 6 bases, with 17 bases left in between. CDR1 and CDR2 from the germline V gene are DFQATT and SNEGSKA (reference sequence). DNA of the CDR3: TGCAGTGCTCCCCCAGGGACAAGAGGTCAGCCCCAGCATTTT. Amino acid sequence: CSAPPGTRGQPQHF.

This clonotype was observed a handful of times. The chain carries TRBV12-3 or TRBV12-4 and TRBJ1-6; D gene uncertain. There are 9 residues in the CDR3. The V gene lost 8 bases and the J gene lost 9 bases, with 2 bases spanning the gap. CDR3 sequence: CASCSPLHF. CDR3 bases: TGTGCCAGCTGTTCACCCCTCCACTTT.

This clonotype was found many times. The CDR3 DNA is TGTGCCAGCAGCCCCGGGCCCCGTAATGAAAAACTGTTTTTT. This encodes CASSPGPRNEKLFF. V gene TRBV27 combines with J gene TRBJ1-4; D not resolved. Trimming cost V 6 bases and J 4 bases, with 12 bases left between them. Germline values: CDR1 MNHEY, CDR2 SMNVEV (reference sequence). The CDR3 extends over 14 amino acids.

This clonotype occurred a few times. The chain links TRBV19 to TRBJ2-3; D unclear. The V gene lost 7 bases and the J gene lost 5 bases, with 4 bases spanning the gap. The CDR3 length is 10 residues. Germline loops: CDR1 LNHDA, CDR2 SQIVND (reference sequence). The CDR3 loop is CASTGDTQYF. CDR3 bases: TGTGCCAGTACAGGAGATACGCAGTATTTT. The variable domain in full, with the rest retrieved from reference TRBV19 and TRBJ2-3, is DGGITQSPKYLFRKEGQNVTLSCEQNLNHDAMYWYRQDPGQGLRLIYYSQIVNDFQKGDIAEGYSVSREKKESFPLTVTSAQKNPTAFYLCASTGDTQYFGPGTRLTVL.

The chain recombines TRBV2 with TRBJ1-2; weak D call: TRBD1 (6 bases). Germline CDR1 and CDR2: SNHLY and FYNNEI. V lost 10 bases and J lost 5, with 11 bases in between. The length of the CDR3 is 11 residues. The chain's CDR3 is CATRGFYGYTF. The DNA of the CDR3 is TGTGCCACGAGGGGGTTTTATGGCTACACCTTC.

V and J are TRBV29-1 and TRBJ1-2; D gene uncertain. Germline loops: CDR1 SQVTM, CDR2 ANQGSEA. The CDR3 totals 16 residues. Trimming removed 2 bases from V and 0 bases from J, with 16 bases in between. The CDR3 region is CSVELSRVRPNYGYTF. In DNA form, the CDR3 reads TGCAGCGTTGAATTATCGCGGGTTAGGCCTAACTATGGCTACACCTTC.

V is TRBV7-9 and J is TRBJ1-4, with 7 nucleotides matching TRBD1. Unmatched junction bases numbered 10, after V lost 4 bases and J lost 8 bases. Looked up from germline, CDR1 is SEHNR and CDR2 is FQNEAQ (reference sequence). This CDR3 spans 15 amino acids. The CDR3 here is CASSSRGTKEEKLFF. The CDR3 nucleotides are TGTGCCAGCAGCTCCAGGGGGACTAAGGAGGAAAAACTGTTTTTT. Supplemented by reference TRBV7-9 and TRBJ1-4, the full variable domain reads DTGVSQNPRHKITKRGQNVTFRCDPISEHNRLYWYRQTLGQGPEFLTYFQNEAQLEKSRLLSDRFSAERPKGSFSTLEIQRTEQGDSAMYLCASSSRGTKEEKLFFGSGTQLSVL.

The V and J genes are TRBV20-1 and TRBJ2-3; D possibly corresponds to TRBD1 (6 bases). CDR1 and CDR2 from the germline V gene are DFQATT and SNEGSKA (reference sequence). The length of the CDR3 is 15 residues. V dropped 5 bases and J dropped 3 bases, with 18 bases sitting between them. For the CDR3, the DNA is TGCAGTGCTCAAAAAGGGGGAGACGCGACAGATACGCAGTATTTT. This translates into CSAQKGGDATDTQYF.

The chain uses TRBV9 and TRBJ2-1, with D perhaps being TRBD1 or TRBD2 (6 bases each). The CDR3 is 14 residues long. Germline V gene data show CDR1 as SGDLS and CDR2 as YYNGEE. The V gene lost 0 bases and the J gene lost 8 bases, with 12 bases spanning the gap. Here the CDR3 reads CASSVDWGAYEQFF. DNA of the CDR3: TGTGCCAGCAGCGTAGATTGGGGGGCTTATGAGCAGTTCTTC.

This clonotype was counted between two and nine times. The J gene is TRBJ1-5, the V gene TRBV29-1; D remains ambiguous. CDR1 SQVTM and CDR2 ANQGSEA come from the germline V gene. The CDR3 length is 13 residues. Trimming stripped 3 bases from V and 3 bases from J, with 9 bases between. CDR3 nucleotides: TGCAGCGTTGAGACGAGCCCCAATCAGCCCCAGCATTTT. Amino acids: CSVETSPNQPQHF.

This rearrangement joins TRBV18 to TRBJ1-1, with 7 bases matching TRBD1. The length of the CDR3 is 14 residues. V was pared by 5 bases and J by 5 bases, with 8 bases of the junction left unmatched. The germline V gene encodes CDR1 KGHSH and CDR2 LQKENI. The CDR3 DNA reads TGTGCCAGCTCAATGGGGACAGCGGGGACTGAAGCTTTCTTT. It yields the protein CASSMGTAGTEAFF. Using reference TRBV18 and TRBJ1-1 for the parts outside the CDR3, the full variable domain is NAGVMQNPRHLVRRRGQEARLRCSPMKGHSHVYWYRQLPEEGLKFMVYLQKENIIDESGMPKERFSAEFPKEGPSILRIQQVVRGDSAAYFCASSMGTAGTEAFFGQGTRLTVV.

The V and J genes are TRBV5-1 and TRBJ2-3; no definite D call. Germline CDR1 reads SGHRS; CDR2 reads YFSETQ. V lost 2 bases, J lost 0 bases, and 16 bases lay in between. CDR3 size: 17 residues. CDR3 in DNA: TGCGCCAGCAGCTTCCCTTCGCCCCGATCGAGCACAGATACGCAGTATTTT. Translation gives CASSFPSPRSSTDTQYF.

This clonotype was counted only a few times. The chain combines TRBV2 with TRBJ2-1, with D tentatively TRBD2 (7 bases). The CDR3 consists of 16 residues. The ends were cut back, 1 base at V and 5 bases at J, with 15 bases in the middle. Germline lookup yields CDR1 SNHLY and CDR2 FYNNEI. The DNA for the CDR3 is TGTGCCAGCAGTGAAGGCCGGGGGGCCCACCACAATGAGCAGTTCTTC. It codes for CASSEGRGAHHNEQFF. Filled out from reference TRBV2 and TRBJ2-1, the complete variable domain reads EPEVTQTPSHQVTQMGQEVILRCVPISNHLYFYWYRQILGQKVEFLVSFYNNEISEKSEIFDDQFSVERPDGSNFTLKIRSTKLEDSAMYFCASSEGRGAHHNEQFFGPGTRLTVL.

This clonotype appeared a few times. The chain carries TRBV7-9 and TRBJ1-1, with 8 bases that match TRBD1. This CDR3 comprises 14 residues. The germline V gene encodes CDR1 SEHNR and CDR2 FQNEAQ (reference sequence). The J segment lost 5 bases and the V segment lost 4 bases, leaving 6 bases of the junction unmatched. This CDR3 reads CASSSSGTGTEAFF. DNA for the CDR3: TGTGCCAGCAGCTCCTCAGGGACAGGAACTGAAGCTTTCTTT.

In its sample, this clonotype was seen a few times. The chain carries TRBV12-3 or TRBV12-4 and TRBJ1-5; 7 bases align to TRBD1. The CDR3 sequence is 14 residues long. Trimming cost V 8 bases and J 2 bases; bases outside gene matches: 6. CDR3 residues: CASGGTEGNQPQHF. The DNA of the CDR3 is TGTGCCAGCGGAGGGACAGAGGGCAATCAGCCCCAGCATTTT.

The chain is built from TRBV27 and TRBJ1-2; D not resolved. This CDR3 is built from 13 residues. CDR1 is MNHEY and CDR2 is SMNVEV in the germline V gene (reference sequence). V shed 2 bases and J shed 7 bases, with 11 bases lying between them. The CDR3 loop reads CASSLGPSGGYTF. The CDR3 DNA reads as TGTGCCAGCAGTTTAGGGCCATCGGGTGGCTACACCTTC.

This clonotype was picked up a small number of times. J is TRBJ1-1 and V is TRBV6-6; D is uncertain. Germline values: CDR1 MNHNY, CDR2 SVGAGI (reference sequence). The ends were cut back, 7 bases at V and 1 base at J, with 4 bases in the middle. This CDR3 is built from 11 residues. CDR3 in DNA: TGTGCCAGCATTAAGAACACTGAAGCTTTCTTT. It yields the protein CASIKNTEAFF.

This chain joins TRBV13 and TRBJ1-2; D unclear. The V gene's germline CDR1 is PRHDT and CDR2 FYEKMQ (reference sequence). V dropped 5 bases and J dropped 1 base, with 8 bases sitting between them. The CDR3 has 13 residues. The CDR3 is CASSRDINYGYTF. CDR3 DNA: TGTGCCAGCAGCCGCGACATTAACTATGGCTACACCTTC.